Below are 18 T cell receptor beta chains sequenced from a single sample in a study of STAT3 mutations in large granular lymphocyte leukemia (dated by TCRdb to the late 2010s). Library method: the immunoSEQ multiplex PCR assay. This immuneACCESS table, as held by TCRdb, lists in-frame sequences with V and J called but not all clones. Of the missing ones, under half trace to an unresolved V gene in checked studies; the others have no known cause. In all, the sample holds tens of thousands of clones, and about three quarters of those were seen once. The top ten clones comprise approximately 0.39% of the sample. General study outcomes and caveats: All T-LGLL patients had at least one immunodominant TCRbeta clonotype, and roughly half had multiple immunodominant subclonotypes.

Their specific antigens are unknown. The sample was PBMCs. All receptors come from a human donor with T large granular lymphocyte leukemia. Some clones in this sample may be carry-over from other donors' samples.

The V gene is TRBV10-3, the J gene TRBJ1-1; TRBD1 agrees at 9 bases. Trimming at V came to 6 bases and at J to 1 base, leaving 6 bases not matched to a gene. The CDR3 runs 15 residues. Germline V gene sequence: CDR1 ENHRY, CDR2 SYGVKD. The CDR3 spells CAIREPGQGNTEAFF. The DNA of the CDR3 is TGTGCCATCAGGGAGCCGGGACAGGGGAACACTGAAGCTTTCTTT.

The rearrangement joins TRBV7-2 to TRBJ1-3, with 11 bases aligning to TRBD1. This CDR3 contains 15 residues. The trim removed 5 bases at V and 4 bases at J, leaving 4 bases unmatched. The germline V gene has CDR1 SGHTA and CDR2 FQGNSA. The CDR3 sequence is CASSLGTGGGNTIYF. As DNA, the CDR3 is TGTGCCAGCAGCCTAGGGACAGGGGGGGGAAACACCATATATTTT.

The chain combines TRBV7-9 with TRBJ2-7, with 9 bases fitting TRBD1. This CDR3 is built from 18 residues. V shed 3 bases, J shed 5 bases, and the junction held 17 bases outside the gene matches. Germline CDR1 reads SEHNR; CDR2 reads FQNEAQ (reference sequence). The CDR3 region is CASSFPTRQGVGWNEQYF. As DNA, the CDR3 is TGTGCCAGCAGCTTCCCTACCCGACAGGGGGTGGGCTGGAACGAGCAGTACTTC.

This clone was counted between two and nine times. The chain links TRBV19 to TRBJ2-7, with unresolved D. In germline, CDR1 is LNHDA, CDR2 SQIVND (reference sequence). Trimming took off 10 bases at V and 0 bases at J, with 10 bases between the two ends. The CDR3 covers 12 residues. CDR3 loop: CATASLSYEQYF. CDR3 bases: TGTGCCACGGCCTCACTCTCCTACGAGCAGTACTTC.

The J gene is TRBJ2-3, the V gene TRBV29-1, with 14 bases that match TRBD2. Germline V CDR1 and CDR2: SQVTM, ANQGSEA. The CDR3 has 15 residues. With 6 bases clipped from V and 2 bases from J, the junction kept 4 bases outside the gene matches. The DNA of the CDR3 is TGCAGCGTATTGGGACTAGCGGGGGCCACAGATACGCAGTATTTT. Its translation is CSVLGLAGATDTQYF.

The V and J genes are TRBV15 and TRBJ2-7; 7 nucleotides agree with TRBD1. Per the germline V gene, CDR1 is LNHNV and CDR2 is YYDKDF (reference sequence). There are 17 residues in the CDR3. The junction had 14 bases not matched to a gene; V was cut back by 0 bases and J by 6 bases. DNA of the CDR3: TGTGCCACCAGCAGAGATACCGGACAGGCCCTGAGGGGCGAGCAGTACTTC. Amino acids: CATSRDTGQALRGEQYF.

The chain joins TRBV4-3 to TRBJ1-6; TRBD1 might be the D (6 bases). The CDR3 is 13 amino acids. The V end was cut by 0 bases, the J end by 14 bases, with 11 bases between. The germline V gene encodes CDR1 LGHNA and CDR2 YSLEER. The CDR3 nucleotides read TGCGCCAGCAGCCAAGACAGGGGAGGATCCCTCCACTTT. Translated, it gives CASSQDRGGSLHF.

The sample holds one count of this clone. The same CDR3 arises from other DNA sequences in this sample as well. The chain links TRBV30 to TRBJ2-5; tentative D call: TRBD2 (6 bases). Trimming removed 2 bases from V and 5 bases from J, with 9 bases in between. Germline-derived CDR1 and CDR2 are GTSNPN and SVGIG (reference sequence). The length of the CDR3 is 12 residues. The CDR3 nucleotides are TGTGCCTGGAGTCGTGGGGGGGAGACCCAGTACTTC. Translated: CAWSRGGETQYF.

The gene calls are TRBV14 and TRBJ1-1; D unclear. Germline V gene data show CDR1 as SGHDN and CDR2 as FVKESK. V was trimmed by 0 bases and J by 8 bases, leaving 10 bases between them. This CDR3 comprises 13 residues. The CDR3 nucleotides are TGTGCCAGCAGCCAAGATTTGGCGTCCGAAGCTTTCTTT. It is translated as CASSQDLASEAFF.

This clone was detected once. The rearrangement links TRBV2 to TRBJ2-1; maybe TRBD2 (7 bases). Trimming removed 8 bases at V and 7 bases at J, with 18 bases between. CDR3 length: 14 amino acids. Germline values: CDR1 SNHLY, CDR2 FYNNEI. CDR3 DNA sequence: TGTGCCAGCTCCAATTCACAGGGAGGGAATGAGCAGTTCTTC. Its translation: CASSNSQGGNEQFF. Complete variable domain (other parts from reference TRBV2 and TRBJ2-1): EPEVTQTPSHQVTQMGQEVILRCVPISNHLYFYWYRQILGQKVEFLVSFYNNEISEKSEIFDDQFSVERPDGSNFTLKIRSTKLEDSAMYFCASSNSQGGNEQFFGPGTRLTVL.

In its sample, this clone was seen once. This CDR3 is CSAPTGGTNYGYTF. In DNA, the CDR3 is TGCAGCGCTCCCACCGGGGGGACCAACTATGGCTACACCTTC. The V gene is TRBV29-1, the J gene TRBJ1-2, with D possibly TRBD1 on 5 matching bases. The CDR3 has 14 residues. Deletions cut 7 bases from V and 2 bases from J, with 17 bases between. Germline V CDR1 and CDR2: SQVTM, ANQGSEA.

The chain joins TRBV6-5 to TRBJ2-2; D gene ambiguous. The CDR3 sequence is 13 residues long. V lost 3 bases and J lost 3, with 5 bases in between. Germline V gene sequence: CDR1 MNHEY, CDR2 SVGAGI. DNA of the CDR3: TGTGCCAGCAGTTATCTAGACACCGGGGAGCTGTTTTTT. Translation: CASSYLDTGELFF.

The chain couples TRBV2 to TRBJ1-5; weak D call: TRBD1 (5 bases). The CDR3 loop spans 11 amino acids. Germline CDR1 reads SNHLY; CDR2 reads FYNNEI. Deletions cut 4 bases from V and 9 bases from J, with 7 bases between. CDR3 in amino acids: CASSAQGPQHF. The CDR3 nucleotides read TGTGCCAGCAGTGCCCAGGGGCCCCAGCATTTT.

The genes are TRBV6-5 and TRBJ2-6; D not resolved. CDR1 is MNHEY and CDR2 is SVGAGI in the germline V gene. Trimming cost V 7 bases and J 0 bases, with 4 bases left between them. This CDR3 is built from 13 residues. The CDR3 loop is CASMVSGANVLTF. CDR3 in DNA: TGTGCCAGCATGGTCTCTGGGGCCAACGTCCTGACTTTC.

The rearrangement links TRBV6-6 to TRBJ1-4; TRBD1 aligns across 11 bases. The V gene's germline CDR1 is MNHNY and CDR2 SVGAGI (reference sequence). The ends lost 9 bases at V and 8 bases at J; junction bases unmatched: 8. This CDR3 spans 14 amino acids. The CDR3: CASNDRDRGEKLFF. DNA of the CDR3: TGTGCCAGTAACGACCGGGACAGGGGGGAAAAACTGTTTTTT.

V and J are TRBV7-2 and TRBJ2-2; 8 bases map to TRBD2. This CDR3 is built from 16 residues. Germline lookup yields CDR1 SGHTA and CDR2 FQGNSA. Germline trimming cut 5 bases from V and 1 base from J; bases unmatched to any gene: 6. The CDR3 region is CASSLPGLGNTGELFF. The CDR3 DNA sequence: TGTGCCAGCAGCCTACCGGGACTAGGGAACACCGGGGAGCTGTTTTTT. Based on the CDR3 plus reference TRBV7-2 and TRBJ2-2, the full variable domain is GAGVSQSPSNKVTEKGKDVELRCDPISGHTALYWYRQSLGQGLEFLIYFQGNSAPDKSGLPSDRFSAERTGGSVSTLTIQRTQQEDSAVYLCASSLPGLGNTGELFFGEGSRLTVL.

The V and J genes are TRBV18 and TRBJ2-6, with 7 bases matching TRBD1. The CDR3 has 17 residues. In germline, CDR1 is KGHSH, CDR2 LQKENI. V was clipped by 3 bases and J by 2 bases; unmatched bases: 7. The chain's CDR3 is CASSPGQDAPGANVLTF. In nucleotides, the CDR3 is TGTGCCAGCTCACCCGGACAGGACGCTCCTGGGGCCAACGTCCTGACTTTC.

This clone was detected only a few times. This chain joins TRBV2 and TRBJ1-2; D unclear. The V gene's germline CDR1 is SNHLY and CDR2 FYNNEI. The CDR3 has 14 amino acids. V was trimmed by 7 bases and J by 2 bases, leaving 14 bases between them. The CDR3 DNA is TGTGCCAGCACGGTTGGACTGATCAACTATGGCTACACCTTC. Translating it yields CASTVGLINYGYTF.